This T cell receptor beta chain was retrieved from a study of shared clonotypes between healthy human individuals. Overall study: The cohort comprised a couple of women and a few men. Their ages spanned 18 to 49 years.

Trimming left V 3 bases short and J 7 bases short, with 19 bases between. CDR3 length equals 16 residues. Germline CDR1 and CDR2: MGHDK and SYGVNS. The deep-level immunoSEQ assay was used. Assay: immunoSEQ multiplex PCR; the TCRdb copy retains only in-frame clones and omits some. This sample carries about 560,000 clones, around 81% of them seen once, and the ten largest clones take approximately 12%. Source material: PBMCs. The chain recombines TRBV25-1 with TRBJ2-1; TRBD1 is a possible D gene (6 bases). The TCR originated in a woman in her thirties or forties in good health. Some clones in this sample may be carry-over from other donors' samples. The CDR3 is CASSERTARRRNEQFF. Here the CDR3 DNA reads TGTGCCAGCAGTGAGAGGACAGCGCGAAGGCGGAATGAGCAGTTCTTC.